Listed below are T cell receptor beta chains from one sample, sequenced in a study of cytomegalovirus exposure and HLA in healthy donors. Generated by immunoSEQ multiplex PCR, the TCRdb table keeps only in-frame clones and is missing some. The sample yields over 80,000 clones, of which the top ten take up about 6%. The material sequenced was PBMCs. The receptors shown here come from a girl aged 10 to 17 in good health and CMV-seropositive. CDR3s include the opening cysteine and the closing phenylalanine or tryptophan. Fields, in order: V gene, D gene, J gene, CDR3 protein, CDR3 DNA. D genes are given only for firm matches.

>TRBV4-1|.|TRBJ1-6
CASSQSDGRDYNSPLHF
TGCGCCAGCAGCCAGTCCGACGGACGGGATTATAATTCACCCCTCCACTTT
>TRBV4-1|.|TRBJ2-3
CASSQDLGSPWDTQYF
TGCGCCAGCAGCCAAGATCTGGGCTCGCCCTGGGATACGCAGTATTTT
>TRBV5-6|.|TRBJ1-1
CASSLGRGNTEAFF
TGTGCCAGCAGCTTAGGCAGGGGAAACACTGAAGCTTTCTTT
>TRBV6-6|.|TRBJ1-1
CASSPRLRLNTEAFF
TGTGCCAGCAGCCCACGTCTCCGGTTGAACACTGAAGCTTTCTTT
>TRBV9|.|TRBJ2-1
CASSVASNSHTYNEQFF
TGTGCCAGCAGCGTAGCCTCCAACTCCCATACCTACAATGAGCAGTTCTTC
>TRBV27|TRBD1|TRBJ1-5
CASSSGTGLGQPQHF
TGTGCCAGCAGTTCCGGGACAGGGTTAGGGCAGCCCCAGCATTTT
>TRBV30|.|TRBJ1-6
CAWETKAGGNSPLHF
TGTGCCTGGGAGACGAAGGCGGGCGGGAATTCACCCCTCCACTTT
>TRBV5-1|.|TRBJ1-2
CASMGSRDYGYTF
TGCGCCAGCATGGGTTCGCGGGACTATGGCTACACCTTC
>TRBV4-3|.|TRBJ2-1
CASSPSLDYRDEQFF
TGCGCCAGCAGCCCGAGTCTAGACTACAGGGATGAGCAGTTCTTC
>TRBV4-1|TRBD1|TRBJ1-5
CASSQDPRGEYQPQHF
TGCGCCAGCAGCCAAGATCCCAGGGGGGAATATCAGCCCCAGCATTTT
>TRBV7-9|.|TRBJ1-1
CASTLVNLNTEAFF
TGTGCCAGCACCCTAGTGAATTTGAACACTGAAGCTTTCTTT
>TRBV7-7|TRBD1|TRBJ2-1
CASSPGTDYNEQFF
TGTGCCAGCAGCCCCGGGACAGACTACAATGAGCAGTTCTTC
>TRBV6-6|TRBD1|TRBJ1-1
CASRPRQGHTEAFF
TGTGCCAGCAGGCCCAGACAGGGTCACACTGAAGCTTTCTTT
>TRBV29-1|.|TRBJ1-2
CSVGTNYGYTF
TGCAGCGTTGGGACAAACTATGGCTACACCTTC
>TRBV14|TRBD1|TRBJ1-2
CASSQETGGPYGYTF
TGTGCCAGCAGCCAAGAGACAGGGGGGCCCTATGGCTACACCTTC
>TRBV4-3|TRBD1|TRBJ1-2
CASSGAVGQGFRGYTF
TGCGCCAGCAGCGGAGCAGTGGGACAGGGCTTCCGTGGCTACACCTTC
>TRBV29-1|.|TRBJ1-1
CSVLPYLSGEGDTEAFF
TGCAGCGTCCTCCCGTACTTATCGGGGGAGGGGGACACTGAAGCTTTCTTT
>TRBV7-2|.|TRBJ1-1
CASSLTVRLNTEAFF
TGTGCCAGCAGCTTAACCGTCAGATTGAACACTGAAGCTTTCTTT
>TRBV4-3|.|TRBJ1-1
CASSQDTGKGGTEAFF
TGCGCCAGCAGCCAAGATACGGGAAAGGGAGGGACTGAAGCTTTCTTT
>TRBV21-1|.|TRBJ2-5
CASSAPTGGKTQYF
TGTGCCAGCAGCGCGCCGACAGGGGGGAAGACCCAGTACTTC
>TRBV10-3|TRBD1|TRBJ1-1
CAISEGTGGVNTEAFF
TGTGCCATCAGTGAAGGGACAGGTGGGGTGAACACTGAAGCTTTCTTT
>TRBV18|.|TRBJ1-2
CASSPPSGTHSYTF
TGTGCCAGCTCACCACCGAGTGGGACTCATAGCTACACCTTC
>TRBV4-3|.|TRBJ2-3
CASSQDHSQGNTQYF
TGCGCCAGCAGCCAAGATCATAGTCAGGGGAATACGCAGTATTTT
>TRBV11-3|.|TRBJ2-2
CASSFFRAGELFF
TGTGCCAGCAGCTTCTTTCGGGCCGGGGAGCTGTTTTTT
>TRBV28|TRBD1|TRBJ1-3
CASGDRDSGNTIYF
TGTGCCAGCGGGGACAGAGACTCTGGAAACACCATATATTTT
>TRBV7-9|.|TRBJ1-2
CASSPSGGEYGYTF
TGTGCCAGCAGCCCAAGTGGGGGGGAATATGGCTACACCTTC
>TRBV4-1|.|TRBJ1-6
CASSQDLGGLSYNSPLHF
TGCGCCAGCAGCCAAGATCTCGGGGGTCTCTCCTATAATTCACCCCTCCACTTT
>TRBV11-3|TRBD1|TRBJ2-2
CASSLGQGVGELFF
TGTGCCAGCAGCCTGGGACAGGGCGTGGGGGAGCTGTTTTTT
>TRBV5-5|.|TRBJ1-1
CASSLNRDGDTEAFF
TGTGCCAGCAGCTTGAACAGGGATGGCGACACTGAAGCTTTCTTT
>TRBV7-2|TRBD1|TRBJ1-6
CASSDDRVEPLHF
TGTGCCAGCAGCGACGACAGGGTTGAACCCCTCCACTTT
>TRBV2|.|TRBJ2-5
CASSETSSQETQYF
TGTGCCAGCAGTGAAACTTCCTCACAAGAGACCCAGTACTTC
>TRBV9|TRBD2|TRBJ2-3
CASSPSGGPKGTQYF
TGTGCCAGCAGCCCTAGCGGGGGCCCCAAGGGTACGCAGTATTTT
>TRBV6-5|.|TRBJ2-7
CASRPGELWLGEQYF
TGTGCCAGCAGGCCAGGGGAACTTTGGTTGGGCGAGCAGTACTTC
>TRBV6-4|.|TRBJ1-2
CASMRPGGSYGYTF
TGTGCCAGCATGAGGCCTGGAGGGAGTTATGGCTACACCTTC
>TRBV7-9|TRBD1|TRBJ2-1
CASTDRETYNEQFF
TGTGCCAGCACCGACAGGGAAACCTACAATGAGCAGTTCTTC